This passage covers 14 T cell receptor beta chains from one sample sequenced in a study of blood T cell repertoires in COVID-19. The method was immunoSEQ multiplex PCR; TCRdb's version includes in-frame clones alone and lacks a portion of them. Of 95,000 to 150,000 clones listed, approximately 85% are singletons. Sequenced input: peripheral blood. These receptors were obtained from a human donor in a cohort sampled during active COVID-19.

CDR3 sequence (DNA): TGTGCCAGCCGAAACAGCAGGGACTATGGCTACACCTTC. It yields the protein CASRNSRDYGYTF. The V call is TRBV11-2, the J call TRBJ1-2; a weak D match, TRBD1 (5 bases). Per germline, CDR1 SGHAT and CDR2 FQNNGV. V was clipped by 8 bases and J by 3 bases, with 13 bases between them. This CDR3 is 13 amino acids long.

The CDR3, as DNA: TGTGCCAGCAGCGTCGCAGGGTGGGTCGACGGGGAGCTGTTTTTT. Protein: CASSVAGWVDGELFF. The chain recombines TRBV9 with TRBJ2-2; perhaps TRBD1 as D (5 bases). The CDR3 has 15 residues. Per the germline V gene, CDR1 is SGDLS and CDR2 is YYNGEE. V shed 2 bases and J shed 7 bases, with 15 bases lying between them.

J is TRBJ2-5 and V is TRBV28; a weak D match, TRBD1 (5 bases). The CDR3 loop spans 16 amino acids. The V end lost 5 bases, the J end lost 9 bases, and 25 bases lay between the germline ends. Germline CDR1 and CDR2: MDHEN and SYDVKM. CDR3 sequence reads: CASSGNVYQGKVSQYF. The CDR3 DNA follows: TGTGCCAGCAGTGGTAACGTGTATCAGGGAAAAGTGTCCCAGTACTTC. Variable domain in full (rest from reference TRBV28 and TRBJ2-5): DVKVTQSSRYLVKRTGEKVFLECVQDMDHENMFWYRQDPGLGLRLIYFSYDVKMKEKGDIPEGYSVSREKKERFSLILESASTNQTSMYLCASSGNVYQGKVSQYFGPGTRLLVL.

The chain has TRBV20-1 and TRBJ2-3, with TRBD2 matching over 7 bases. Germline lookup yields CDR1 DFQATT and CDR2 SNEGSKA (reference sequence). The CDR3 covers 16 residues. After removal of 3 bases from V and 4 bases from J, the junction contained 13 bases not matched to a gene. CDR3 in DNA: TGCAGTGCTAGTGATCGGCGTGGGAGGGCCTCAGATACGCAGTATTTT. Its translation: CSASDRRGRASDTQYF.

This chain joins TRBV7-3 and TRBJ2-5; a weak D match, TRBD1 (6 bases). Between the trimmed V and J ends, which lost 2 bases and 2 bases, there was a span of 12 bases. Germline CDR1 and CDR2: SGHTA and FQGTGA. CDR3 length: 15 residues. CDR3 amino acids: CASSLGAGQQETQYF. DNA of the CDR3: TGTGCCAGCAGCTTAGGAGCCGGACAGCAAGAGACCCAGTACTTC.

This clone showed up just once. Here the CDR3 DNA reads TGTGCCACGAGGGTCTTTCACACCGGGGAGCTGTTTTTT. Protein product: CATRVFHTGELFF. The V gene is TRBV12-3 or TRBV12-4, the J gene TRBJ2-2; D possibly corresponds to TRBD2 (5 bases). The V end was cut by 10 bases, the J end by 3 bases, with 12 bases between. CDR3 length: 13 amino acids.

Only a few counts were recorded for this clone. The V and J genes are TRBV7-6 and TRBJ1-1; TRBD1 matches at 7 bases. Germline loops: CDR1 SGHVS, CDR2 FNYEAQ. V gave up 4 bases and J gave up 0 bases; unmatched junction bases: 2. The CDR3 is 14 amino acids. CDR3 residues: CASSSTGMNTEAFF. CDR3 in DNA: TGTGCCAGCAGCTCGACAGGGATGAACACTGAAGCTTTCTTT. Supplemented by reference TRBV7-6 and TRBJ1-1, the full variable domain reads GAGVSQSPRYKVTKRGQDVALRCDPISGHVSLYWYRQALGQGPEFLTYFNYEAQQDKSGLPNDRFSAERPEGSISTLTIQRTEQRDSAMYRCASSSTGMNTEAFFGQGTRLTVV.

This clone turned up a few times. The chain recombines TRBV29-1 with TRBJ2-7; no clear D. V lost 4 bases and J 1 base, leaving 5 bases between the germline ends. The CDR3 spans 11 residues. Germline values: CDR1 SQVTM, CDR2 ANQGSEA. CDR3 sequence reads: CSVALSYEQYF. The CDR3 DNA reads TGCAGCGTTGCCCTTTCCTACGAGCAGTACTTC.

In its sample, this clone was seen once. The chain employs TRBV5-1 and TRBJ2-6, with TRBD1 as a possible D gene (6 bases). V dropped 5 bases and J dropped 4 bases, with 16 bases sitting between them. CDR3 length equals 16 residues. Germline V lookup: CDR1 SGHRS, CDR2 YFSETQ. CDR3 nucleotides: TGCGCCAGCAGGTCAACTACAGGGTCCGGGGCCAACGTCCTGACTTTC. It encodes CASRSTTGSGANVLTF. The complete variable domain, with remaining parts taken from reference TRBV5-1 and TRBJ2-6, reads KAGVTQTPRYLIKTRGQQVTLSCSPISGHRSVSWYQQTPGQGLQFLFEYFSETQRNKGNFPGRFSGRQFSNSRSEMNVSTLELGDSALYLCASRSTTGSGANVLTFGAGSRLTVL.

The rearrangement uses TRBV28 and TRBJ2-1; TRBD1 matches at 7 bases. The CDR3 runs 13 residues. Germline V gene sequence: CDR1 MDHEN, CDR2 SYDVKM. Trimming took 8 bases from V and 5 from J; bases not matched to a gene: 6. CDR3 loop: CASRGQFNNEQFF. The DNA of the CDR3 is TGTGCCAGCCGGGGACAGTTTAACAATGAGCAGTTCTTC.

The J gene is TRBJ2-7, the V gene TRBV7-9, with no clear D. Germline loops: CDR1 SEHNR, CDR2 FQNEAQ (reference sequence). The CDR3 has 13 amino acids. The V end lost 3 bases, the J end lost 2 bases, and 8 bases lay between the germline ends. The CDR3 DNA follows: TGTGCCAGCAGCTTGACAAGTACCTACGAGCAGTACTTC. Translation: CASSLTSTYEQYF. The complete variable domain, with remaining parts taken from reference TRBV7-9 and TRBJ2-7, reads DTGVSQNPRHKITKRGQNVTFRCDPISEHNRLYWYRQTLGQGPEFLTYFQNEAQLEKSRLLSDRFSAERPKGSFSTLEIQRTEQGDSAMYLCASSLTSTYEQYFGPGTRLTVT.

DNA of the CDR3: TGTGCCTGGAGTGTAAGGCGCGGGACCAATGAGCAGTTCTTC. It encodes CAWSVRRGTNEQFF. The V gene is TRBV30, the J gene TRBJ2-1; D is perhaps TRBD2 (6 bases). CDR1 is GTSNPN, CDR2 SVGIG, per germline (reference sequence). The CDR3 has 14 residues. V dropped 0 bases and J dropped 6 bases, with 12 bases sitting between them.

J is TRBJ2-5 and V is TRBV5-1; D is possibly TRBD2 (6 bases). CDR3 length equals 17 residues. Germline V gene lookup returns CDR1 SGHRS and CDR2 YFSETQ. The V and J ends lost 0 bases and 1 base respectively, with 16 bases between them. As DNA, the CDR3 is TGCGCCAGCAGCTTGGGGCGCGGGGAGTTGGTCCAAGAGACCCAGTACTTC. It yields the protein CASSLGRGELVQETQYF.

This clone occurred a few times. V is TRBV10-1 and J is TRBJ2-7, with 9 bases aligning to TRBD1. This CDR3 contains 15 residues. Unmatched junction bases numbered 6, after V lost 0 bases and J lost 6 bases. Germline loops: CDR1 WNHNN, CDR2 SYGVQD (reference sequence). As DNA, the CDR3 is TGCGCCAGCAGTGAGTCCTTCGGGACAGGGTCCGAGCAGTACTTC. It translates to CASSESFGTGSEQYF.